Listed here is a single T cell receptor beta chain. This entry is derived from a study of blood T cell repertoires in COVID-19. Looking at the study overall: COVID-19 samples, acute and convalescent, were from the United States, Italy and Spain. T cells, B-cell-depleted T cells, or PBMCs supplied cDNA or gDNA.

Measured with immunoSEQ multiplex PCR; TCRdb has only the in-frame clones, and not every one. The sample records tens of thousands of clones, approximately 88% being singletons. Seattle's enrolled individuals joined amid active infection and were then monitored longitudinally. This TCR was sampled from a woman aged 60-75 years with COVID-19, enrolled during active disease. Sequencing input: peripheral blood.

The CDR3 nucleotides are TGTGCCAGCAGCCAACAGGGGAACATGAATGAAAAACTGTTTTTT. Protein product: CASSQQGNMNEKLFF. The chain links TRBV7-9 to TRBJ1-4, with 7 positions matching TRBD1. Germline CDR1 is SEHNR and CDR2 is FQNEAQ (reference sequence). CDR3 size: 15 residues. The V gene end was trimmed by 5 bases and the J gene end by 5 bases; junction bases not matched to a gene: 8.